The clone carrying this T cell receptor (beta chain) has more than one count but fewer than ten. The antigen is not known. The junction departs from germline at one end; a sequencing error may be responsible. The data stem from a study of CD8 T cells in ankylosing spondylitis. Findings of the study overall: One TCR beta motif, made up of under ten highly homologous variants, appeared characteristic of ankylosing spondylitis blood.

Researchers built TCR beta libraries using quantitative 5'-RACE with molecular barcodes. TCRdb recomputed calls from the 5' RACE reads with MiXCR, one row per CDR3 protein. The table has 750,000 to 850,000 distinct CDR3 sequences, 10% to 15% seen once. Germline lookup yields CDR1 SSHAT and CDR2 FNYEAQ (reference sequence). The CDR3 has 16 residues. The chain combines TRBV7-7 with TRBJ1-1; the D is unclear. This clonotype was sampled from a male donor with ankylosing spondylitis. Sequencing was performed on blood, either unsorted or a sorted T cell fraction (not recorded which). CDR3 coding DNA: TGTGCTAGCAGCTTAGGTGATTCACCCCTGAACACTGAAGCTTTCTTT. As protein: CASSLGDSPLNTEAFF.